The clone carrying this TCR beta chain was recorded a few times. This entry comes from a study of blood T cells in healthy people across ages. The V gene end was trimmed by 0 bases and the J gene end by 5 bases; junction bases not matched to a gene: 5. CDR1 is DFQATT, CDR2 SNEGSKA, per germline (reference sequence). There are 14 residues in the CDR3. Caucasian individuals from Russia who were healthy and aged roughly 6 to 95 acted as donors. Each sample gave at least 6 million isolated PBMCs. Using a J-beta primer mix together with a sample-barcoded 5' primer, a second PCR was run for about 6 to 11 cycles. Every sample produced at least 2.5 million CDR3-containing paired-end reads. MiXCR, run by TCRdb on the 5' RACE reads, gives a single entry per CDR3 protein. The sample has 270,000 or so distinct CDR3 sequences, around 30% seen once.

The sequenced sample consisted of blood. The gene calls are TRBV20-1 and TRBJ2-7; 9 bases fit TRBD1. The TCR originated in a woman aged 65 to 85 in good health. The CDR3 bases are TGCAGTGCTAGAGACCAGGACAGGGGCCACGAGCAGTACTTC. Its protein is CSARDQDRGHEQYF.